Below are 3 T cell receptor beta chains sequenced from a single sample in a study of blood T cells in healthy people across ages. A second about 7 to 11 cycle PCR used barcoded and J-beta primers. Using its own MiXCR run on the 5' RACE reads, TCRdb lists one record per CDR3 protein. The repertoire includes 600,000 or so distinct CDR3 sequences, roughly 31% of them detected once, and 15% to 19% sits in the top ten. Sequenced material: blood. Receptors were obtained from a woman aged 80 or over in good health.

This clonotype has a count of ten or more. This chain joins TRBV27 and TRBJ1-2; 8 bases are a match to TRBD1. The CDR3 runs to 13 residues. The germline V gene encodes CDR1 MNHEY and CDR2 SMNVEV (reference sequence). After removal of 7 bases from V and 6 bases from J, the junction contained 7 bases not matched to a gene. Here the CDR3 reads CASTGQGENGYTF. In DNA, the CDR3 is TGTGCCAGCACAGGACAGGGAGAGAATGGCTACACCTTC.

This clonotype has at least ten counts. This may be a read error: a much more frequent sequence differs by one nucleotide. The chain uses TRBV6-1 and TRBJ2-5; 8 nucleotides align to TRBD1. Trimming took 7 bases from V and 11 from J; bases not matched to a gene: 18. This CDR3 is built from 15 residues. Looked up from germline, CDR1 is MNHNS and CDR2 is SASEGT. The CDR3 loop is CASTRPQGGYNEQYF. As DNA, the CDR3 is TGTGCCAGCACCCGCCCACAGGGGGGCTACAATGAGCAGTACTTC.

This clonotype came up once. V gene TRBV12-5 combines with J gene TRBJ2-6; D is unclear. Germline V gives CDR1 LGHNT, CDR2 FRNRAP. This CDR3 contains 15 residues. Trimming stripped 6 bases from V and 3 bases from J, with 12 bases between. The chain's CDR3 is CASGRALRGANVLTF. As DNA, the CDR3 is TGTGCTAGTGGCCGGGCCCTTCGTGGGGCCAACGTCCTGACTTTC. The full variable domain, rest sourced from reference TRBV12-5 and TRBJ2-6, is DARVTQTPRHKVTEMGQEVTMRCQPILGHNTVFWYRQTMMQGLELLAYFRNRAPLDDSGMPKDRFSAEMPDATLATLKIQPSEPRDSAVYFCASGRALRGANVLTFGAGSRLTVL.